This TCR beta chain originates from a study of early T cells in non-severe SARS-CoV-2 infection. On the study more broadly: Sequenced material consisted of bulk RNA (from unsorted whole blood), and chains were unpaired.

Study-level findings and limits: Anti-spike CD8 specificities were favored by VDJdb matching, whose results missed private and CD4 specificities.

Comments on this clonotype: Its specificity is unknown.

Individual cDNA molecules were tagged with unique molecular identifiers. TCRdb independently ran MiXCR on the 5' RACE reads; one entry per CDR3 protein. Of approximately 120,000 distinct CDR3 sequences in the sample, 15% were seen once. This CDR3 is built from 18 residues. In germline, CDR1 is SEHNR, CDR2 FQNEAQ (reference sequence). The ends lost 4 bases at V and 6 bases at J; junction bases unmatched: 16. The chain links TRBV7-9 to TRBJ2-2; 8 bases align to TRBD2. Sequenced input: whole blood. This clonotype originated in an adult who was a healthcare worker with PCR-confirmed SARS-CoV-2 infection or an uninfected control (not recorded which). The CDR3 coding sequence is TGTGCCAGCAGCTATCAATGGAGGTCCAGCGGGGGATCCGGGGAGCTGTTTTTT. This gives the protein CASSYQWRSSGGSGELFF.